This section outlines one T cell receptor beta chain sequence together with its context. Using immunoSEQ multiplex PCR, the repertoire was profiled, and TCRdb retains in-frame clones only, with some absent. The table includes 300,000 to 500,000 clones, around 85% detected once. The sample is drawn from a study of Ad26.COV2.S vaccination and SARS-CoV-2 variants. Indicated treatment: 15 to 20 received Ad26.COV2.S at low or high dose, single or two shots; roughly five received placebo; per-sample allocation not given. At day 63 after the first vaccine or placebo injection, samples were drawn. Whoever gave the sample was an adult aged 18-55 years in Boston. Germline loops: CDR1 ENHRY, CDR2 SYGVKD. J lost 5 bases, V lost 6 bases, and 10 bases had no gene match. The CDR3 has 14 amino acids.

The receptor comes from a person aged 18-60 years who received the Ad26.COV2.S COVID-19 vaccine or a placebo. The material sequenced was peripheral blood, taken in a trial of Ad26.COV2.S vaccine versus placebo. The rearrangement links TRBV10-3 to TRBJ2-7, with 7 bases lining up with TRBD1. The CDR3 loop is CAISATGPSHEQYF. The CDR3, as DNA: TGTGCCATCAGCGCGACAGGGCCTTCACACGAGCAGTACTTC.